The clone carrying this T cell receptor beta chain showed up just a few times. The target antigen is unknown. The data were obtained in a study of CD8+ T cells in alopecia areata. Across the whole study: Administration of oral tofacitinib to treated patients was at 5 to 10 mg twice daily. Broader study findings: Whereas mice showed it more clearly, TCR sharing across patients was murkier, possibly because of HLA. Scalp sequencing captures resident alphabeta T cells of normal skin too.

CDR3 size: 15 residues. The germline gives CDR1 SGHRS, CDR2 YFSETQ. Trimming cost V 0 bases and J 4 bases; bases outside gene matches: 4. Collection of lesional scalp punch biopsies and peripheral blood was performed in alopecia areata patients. Investigators isolated RNA and reverse transcribed it into cDNA to act as the sequencing template. Assay: immunoSEQ multiplex PCR; the TCRdb copy retains only in-frame clones and omits some. There are some 170,000 clones in the sample; roughly 66% occur only once, and over 9.5% lies in the top ten. The clonotype comes from a human donor with alopecia areata. This specimen consisted of CD8+ T cells sorted from blood, obtained at week 0. V gene TRBV5-1 combines with J gene TRBJ2-3, with 8 bases that match TRBD2. The CDR3 loop reads CASSLARGAPDTQYF. CDR3 nucleotide sequence: TGCGCCAGCAGCTTGGCGCGGGGGGCCCCAGATACGCAGTATTTT.